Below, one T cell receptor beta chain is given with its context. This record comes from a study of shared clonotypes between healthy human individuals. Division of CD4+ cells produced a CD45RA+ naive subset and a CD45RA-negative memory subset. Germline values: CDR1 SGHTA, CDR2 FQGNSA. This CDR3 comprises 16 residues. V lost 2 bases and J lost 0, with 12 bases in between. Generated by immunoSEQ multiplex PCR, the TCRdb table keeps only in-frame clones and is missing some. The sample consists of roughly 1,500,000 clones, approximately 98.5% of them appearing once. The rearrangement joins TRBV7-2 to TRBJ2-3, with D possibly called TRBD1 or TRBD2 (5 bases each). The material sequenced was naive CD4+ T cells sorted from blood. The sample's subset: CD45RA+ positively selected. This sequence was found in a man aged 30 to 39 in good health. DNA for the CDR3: TGTGCCAGCAGCTTATTCTATCGGGACAGCACAGATACGCAGTATTTT. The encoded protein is CASSLFYRDSTDTQYF.